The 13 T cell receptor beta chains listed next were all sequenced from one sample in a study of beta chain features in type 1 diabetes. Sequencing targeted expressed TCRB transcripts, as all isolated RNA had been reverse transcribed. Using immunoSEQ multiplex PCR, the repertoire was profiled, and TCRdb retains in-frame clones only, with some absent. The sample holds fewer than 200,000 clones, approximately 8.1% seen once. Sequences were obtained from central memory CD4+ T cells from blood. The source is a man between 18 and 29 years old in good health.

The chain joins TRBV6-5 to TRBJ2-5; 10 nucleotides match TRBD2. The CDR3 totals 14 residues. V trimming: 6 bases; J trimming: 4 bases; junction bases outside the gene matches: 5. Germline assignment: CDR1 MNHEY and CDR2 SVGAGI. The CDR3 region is CASRLLAGVETQYF. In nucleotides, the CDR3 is TGTGCCAGCAGGCTTCTAGCGGGGGTAGAGACCCAGTACTTC.

The DNA of the CDR3 is TGTGCCAGCAGTTACGGGACAGGTTTATTAGATACGCAGTATTTT. It translates to CASSYGTGLLDTQYF. The chain links TRBV6-5 to TRBJ2-3; the match to TRBD1 covers 8 bases. Per germline, CDR1 MNHEY and CDR2 SVGAGI. This CDR3 has 15 amino acids. V lost 2 bases and J lost 5; bases outside the gene matches: 6.

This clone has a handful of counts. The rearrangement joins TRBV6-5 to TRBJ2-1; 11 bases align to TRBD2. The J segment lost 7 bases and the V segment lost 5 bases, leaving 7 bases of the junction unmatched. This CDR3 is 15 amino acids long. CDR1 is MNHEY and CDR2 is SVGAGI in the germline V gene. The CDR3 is CASSKERLAGNEQFF. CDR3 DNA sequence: TGTGCCAGCAGTAAAGAACGACTAGCGGGAAATGAGCAGTTCTTC.

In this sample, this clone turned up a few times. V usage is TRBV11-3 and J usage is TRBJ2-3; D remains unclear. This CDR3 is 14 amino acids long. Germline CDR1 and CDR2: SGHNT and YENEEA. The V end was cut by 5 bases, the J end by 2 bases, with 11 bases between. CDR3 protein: CASSARLHTDTQYF. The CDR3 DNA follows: TGTGCCAGCAGCGCTCGACTGCACACAGATACGCAGTATTTT.

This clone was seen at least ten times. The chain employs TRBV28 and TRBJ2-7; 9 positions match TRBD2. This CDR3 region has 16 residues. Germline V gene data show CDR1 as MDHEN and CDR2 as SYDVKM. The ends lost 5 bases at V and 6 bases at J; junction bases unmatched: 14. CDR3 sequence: CASSPTSSGAYSEQYF. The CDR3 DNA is TGTGCCAGCAGTCCAACATCTAGCGGGGCCTACTCCGAGCAGTACTTC.

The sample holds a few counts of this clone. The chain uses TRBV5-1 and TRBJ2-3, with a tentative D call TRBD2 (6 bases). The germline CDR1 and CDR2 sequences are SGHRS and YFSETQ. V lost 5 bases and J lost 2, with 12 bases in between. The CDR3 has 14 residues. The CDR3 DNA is TGCGCCAGCAGGGTTGGAGGGAACACAGATACGCAGTATTTT. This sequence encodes CASRVGGNTDTQYF.

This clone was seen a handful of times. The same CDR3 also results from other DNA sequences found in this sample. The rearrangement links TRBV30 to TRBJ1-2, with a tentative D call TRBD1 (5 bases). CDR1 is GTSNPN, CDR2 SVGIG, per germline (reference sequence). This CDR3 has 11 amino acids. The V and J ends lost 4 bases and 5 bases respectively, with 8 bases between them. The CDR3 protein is CAWNGGYGYTF. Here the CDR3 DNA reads TGTGCCTGGAACGGGGGGTATGGCTACACCTTC.

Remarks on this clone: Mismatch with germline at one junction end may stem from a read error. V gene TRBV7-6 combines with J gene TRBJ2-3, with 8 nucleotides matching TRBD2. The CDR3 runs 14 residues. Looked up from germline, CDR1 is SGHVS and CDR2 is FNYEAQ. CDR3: CASIKAGARDTQYF. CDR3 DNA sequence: TGCGCCAGCATAAAAGCGGGGGCGCGCGATACGCAGTATTTT.

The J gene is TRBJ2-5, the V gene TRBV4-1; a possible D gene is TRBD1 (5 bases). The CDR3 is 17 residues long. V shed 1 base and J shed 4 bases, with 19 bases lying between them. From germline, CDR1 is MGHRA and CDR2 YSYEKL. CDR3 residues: CASSQASRARARETQYF. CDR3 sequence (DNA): TGCGCCAGCAGCCAAGCGAGTCGGGCCAGGGCCCGAGAGACCCAGTACTTC.

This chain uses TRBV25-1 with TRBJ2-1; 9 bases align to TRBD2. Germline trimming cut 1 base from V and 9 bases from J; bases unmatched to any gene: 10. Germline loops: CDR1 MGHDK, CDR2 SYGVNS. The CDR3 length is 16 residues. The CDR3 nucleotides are TGTGCCAGCAGTGAATCTTTTAGCGGGAGTGCTACTGAGCAGTTCTTC. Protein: CASSESFSGSATEQFF.

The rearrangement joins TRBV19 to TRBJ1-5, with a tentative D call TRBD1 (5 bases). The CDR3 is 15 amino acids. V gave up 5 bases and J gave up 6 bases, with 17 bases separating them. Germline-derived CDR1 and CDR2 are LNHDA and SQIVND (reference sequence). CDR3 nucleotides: TGTGCCAGTAGTCAGGGCCCAATAGGACGTCAGCCCCAGCATTTT. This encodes CASSQGPIGRQPQHF.

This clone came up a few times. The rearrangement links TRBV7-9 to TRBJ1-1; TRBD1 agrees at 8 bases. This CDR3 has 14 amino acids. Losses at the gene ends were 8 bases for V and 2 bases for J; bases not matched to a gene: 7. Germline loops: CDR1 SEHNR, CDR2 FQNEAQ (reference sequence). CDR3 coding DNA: TGTGCCAGCGGCCAGGGGGCCGGAAACACTGAAGCTTTCTTT. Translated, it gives CASGQGAGNTEAFF.

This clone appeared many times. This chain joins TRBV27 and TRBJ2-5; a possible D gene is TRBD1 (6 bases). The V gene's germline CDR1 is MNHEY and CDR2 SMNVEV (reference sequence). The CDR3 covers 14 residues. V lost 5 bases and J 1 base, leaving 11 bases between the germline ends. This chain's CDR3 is CASSLWGPQETQYF. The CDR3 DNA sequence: TGTGCCAGCAGTCTCTGGGGGCCCCAAGAGACCCAGTACTTC.